These 5 T cell receptor beta chains were all obtained from the same sample, sequenced in a study of Graves' ophthalmopathy and Graves' hyperthyroidism. Amplified TCR beta CDR3 regions were obtained using RNA transcripts as template. The authors performed first-round RT-PCR with HTBI primers and then a second-round multiplex PCR. A single record per CDR3 protein comes from TCRdb applying MiXCR to the multiplex PCR reads. The repertoire holds about 500,000 distinct CDR3 sequences, with approximately 15% as singletons. The sample taken for sequencing was blood. The receptor source for this set is a woman aged 25-40 years with Graves' ophthalmopathy.

This clonotype was counted many times. This chain uses TRBV7-3 with TRBJ2-2, with D possibly TRBD1 on 6 matching bases. Trimming stripped 6 bases from V and 3 bases from J, with 14 bases between. The germline V gene encodes CDR1 SGHTA and CDR2 FQGTGA. The CDR3 is made up of 15 amino acids. The CDR3 nucleotides are TGTGCCAGCAGTCAAACAGGGTCGTACACCGGGGAGCTGTTTTTT. Its translation: CASSQTGSYTGELFF.

The chain joins TRBV7-8 to TRBJ2-5; weak D call: TRBD2 (7 bases). The CDR3 is 16 residues long. Germline CDR1 is SGHVS and CDR2 is FQNEAQ. V gave up 3 bases and J gave up 3 bases, with 17 bases separating them. CDR3 residues: CASSLGAGVWEETQYF. The CDR3, as DNA: TGTGCCAGCAGCTTGGGGGCGGGGGTTTGGGAAGAGACCCAGTACTTC.

This clonotype was counted many times. The V gene is TRBV20-1, the J gene TRBJ1-6; TRBD1 agrees at 8 bases. This CDR3 has 13 amino acids. The V segment lost 6 bases and the J segment 9 bases; nucleotides outside the gene matches: 7. The germline V gene encodes CDR1 DFQATT and CDR2 SNEGSKA (reference sequence). The CDR3 sequence: CSALTGAGSPLHF. The CDR3 DNA sequence: TGCAGTGCGCTGACAGGGGCCGGTTCACCCCTCCACTTT.

This sequence joins TRBV19 and TRBJ1-2; D unresolved. The CDR3 has 12 residues. The V end was cut by 2 bases, the J end by 2 bases, with 3 bases between. Germline-derived CDR1 and CDR2 are LNHDA and SQIVND (reference sequence). CDR3 sequence (DNA): TGTGCCAGTAGTATAAACAACTATGGCTACACCTTC. Amino acid sequence: CASSINNYGYTF.

This clonotype was seen only a few times. The chain employs TRBV14 and TRBJ1-2, with D hard to call. V was shortened by 5 bases and J by 3 bases, with 10 bases between the two germline ends. This CDR3 is built from 13 residues. The germline V gene has CDR1 SGHDN and CDR2 FVKESK. CDR3 region: CASSYGVYYGYTF. For the CDR3, the DNA is TGTGCCAGCAGCTATGGGGTCTACTATGGCTACACCTTC.